This T cell receptor beta chain was found in a study of blood T cell repertoires in COVID-19. Across the study: In each case, the material was cDNA or gDNA derived from T cells, B-cell-depleted T cells, or PBMCs.

Profiled with immunoSEQ multiplex PCR; TCRdb holds only in-frame clones, not every one. The sample has fewer than 120,000 clones, nearly 90% seen once; the top ten hold more than 4.5%. This clone turned up a few times. The TCR originated in a human donor in a cohort sampled during active COVID-19. Material for sequencing was peripheral blood.

The CDR3 region has the DNA TGTGCCAGCAGGCAGGGCAGCAATCAGCCCCAGCATTTT. This gives the protein CASRQGSNQPQHF. The rearrangement links TRBV12-3 or TRBV12-4 to TRBJ1-5; the D gene is possibly TRBD1 (5 bases). The CDR3 loop spans 13 amino acids. Trimming removed 6 bases at V and 1 base at J, with 7 bases between.